These 23 T cell receptor beta chains share one sample of origin, sequenced in a study of cytomegalovirus exposure and HLA in healthy donors. The PCR had 60 Vbeta and 13 Jbeta primers. Profiled with immunoSEQ multiplex PCR; TCRdb holds only in-frame clones, not every one. The sample lists about 140,000 clones; roughly 80% were seen once. Sequences were obtained from PBMCs. The receptors stem from a middle-aged man in good health and CMV-seropositive.

The chain recombines TRBV5-1 with TRBJ2-4; 7 bases map to TRBD1. V was pared by 5 bases and J by 14 bases, with 13 bases of the junction left unmatched. CDR3 length: 13 amino acids. Per the germline V gene, CDR1 is SGHRS and CDR2 is YFSETQ. The CDR3 loop is CASRAPGQTEEYF. DNA for the CDR3: TGCGCCAGCAGGGCACCGGGACAGACCGAAGAGTACTTC.

The chain uses TRBV15 and TRBJ2-7, with D tentatively TRBD1 (6 bases). Germline V gene data show CDR1 as LNHNV and CDR2 as YYDKDF (reference sequence). V lost 5 bases to trimming and J lost 4 bases, with 18 bases between them. The CDR3 has 15 residues. The CDR3 here is CATSSQGRKRYEQYF. The CDR3 DNA reads TGTGCCACCAGCTCCCAGGGGCGGAAGCGTTACGAGCAGTACTTC. Combining the CDR3 with reference TRBV15 and TRBJ2-7 gives the whole variable domain DAMVIQNPRYQVTQFGKPVTLSCSQTLNHNVMYWYQQKSSQAPKLLFHYYDKDFNNEADTPDNFQSRRPNTSFCFLDIRSPGLGDTAMYLCATSSQGRKRYEQYFGPGTRLTVT.

In its sample, this clone was seen a few times. The V call is TRBV30, the J call TRBJ1-3; 8 nucleotides match TRBD1. The germline gives CDR1 GTSNPN, CDR2 SVGIG (reference sequence). The CDR3 contains 15 residues. V was clipped by 3 bases and J by 2 bases; unmatched bases: 6. CDR3: CAWRRQGSAGNTIYF. CDR3 nucleotide sequence: TGTGCCTGGAGGCGACAGGGGAGTGCTGGAAACACCATATATTTT.

This CDR3 reads CASSRTGTANTGELFF. The CDR3 DNA reads as TGCGCCAGCAGCAGGACCGGGACAGCAAACACCGGGGAGCTGTTTTTT. The chain links TRBV5-1 to TRBJ2-2; 7 bases agree with TRBD1. This CDR3 region has 16 residues. Germline V CDR1 and CDR2: SGHRS, YFSETQ. Trimming took 4 bases from V and 2 from J; bases not matched to a gene: 8.

This sequence joins TRBV9 and TRBJ2-3; 8 positions match TRBD2. The J segment lost 6 bases and the V segment lost 0 bases, leaving 6 bases of the junction unmatched. Germline CDR1 SGDLS, CDR2 YYNGEE. This CDR3 is 15 amino acids long. The CDR3 DNA reads as TGTGCCAGCAGCGTAGGTACGCGGGAGGTGGATACGCAGTATTTT. Its protein is CASSVGTREVDTQYF.

V and J are TRBV7-2 and TRBJ1-4, with TRBD1 matching over 7 bases. CDR1 and CDR2 (germline): SGHTA, FQGNSA. This CDR3 is 14 amino acids long. Trimming cost V 5 bases and J 6 bases; bases outside gene matches: 6. The CDR3 region is CASSRDRGDEKLFF. CDR3 DNA: TGTGCCAGCAGCCGGGACAGAGGAGATGAAAAACTGTTTTTT.

The DNA for the CDR3 is TGTGCCAGCAGCTTCAGGGGTTATAGCAATCAGCCCCAGCATTTT. This encodes CASSFRGYSNQPQHF. The V and J genes are TRBV28 and TRBJ1-5; D is possibly TRBD1 (6 bases). The CDR3 spans 15 residues. Germline CDR1 reads MDHEN; CDR2 reads SYDVKM. Trimming took 6 bases from V and 0 from J, leaving 12 bases between them.

This clone is a singleton in its sample. CDR3 residues: CASSLWATGTNYGYTF. The CDR3, as DNA: TGTGCCAGCAGTTTATGGGCGACAGGGACTAACTATGGCTACACCTTC. The rearrangement uses TRBV27 and TRBJ1-2; 7 nucleotides align to TRBD1. Germline assignment: CDR1 MNHEY and CDR2 SMNVEV (reference sequence). The trim removed 1 base at V and 0 bases at J, leaving 5 bases unmatched. The CDR3 has 16 residues.

The V gene is TRBV9, the J gene TRBJ2-2; no firm D call. The CDR3 covers 12 residues. Germline values: CDR1 SGDLS, CDR2 YYNGEE. Trimming took 4 bases from V and 6 from J, leaving 7 bases between them. CDR3 in amino acids: CASSLAAGELFF. As DNA, the CDR3 is TGTGCCAGCAGCCTGGCGGCCGGGGAGCTGTTTTTT. Combining the CDR3 with reference TRBV9 and TRBJ2-2 gives the whole variable domain DSGVTQTPKHLITATGQRVTLRCSPRSGDLSVYWYQQSLDQGLQFLIQYYNGEERAKGNILERFSAQQFPDLHSELNLSSLELGDSALYFCASSLAAGELFFGEGSRLTVL.

This sequence joins TRBV7-8 and TRBJ1-5; unclear D gene. This CDR3 has 15 amino acids. Germline CDR1 is SGHVS and CDR2 is FQNEAQ. Trimming shortened V by 3 bases and J by 0 bases, and 9 bases separated the two germline ends. The CDR3, as DNA: TGTGCCAGCAGCTTTGCGGAGCGTAGCAATCAGCCCCAGCATTTT. It is translated as CASSFAERSNQPQHF.

The genes are TRBV27 and TRBJ1-1; D remains unclear. The CDR3 covers 14 residues. CDR1 and CDR2 from the germline V gene are MNHEY and SMNVEV (reference sequence). V lost 6 bases and J lost 1, with 12 bases in between. The CDR3: CASRSLSENTEAFF. The CDR3 bases are TGTGCCAGCAGGAGTCTTTCTGAGAACACTGAAGCTTTCTTT.

V gene TRBV19 combines with J gene TRBJ2-5; TRBD2 aligns across 9 bases. Germline loops: CDR1 LNHDA, CDR2 SQIVND (reference sequence). The CDR3 is made up of 16 amino acids. V shed 7 bases and J 2 bases; nucleotides not matched to a gene: 11. CDR3 in amino acids: CASKASGILRQETQYF. For the CDR3, the DNA is TGTGCCAGTAAGGCTAGCGGGATACTAAGACAAGAGACCCAGTACTTC.

The genes are TRBV5-4 and TRBJ2-7; D possibly corresponds to TRBD2 (5 bases). The germline V gene has CDR1 SGHNT and CDR2 YYREEE (reference sequence). The CDR3 spans 16 residues. The germline V and J ends were trimmed by 0 bases and 3 bases, with 16 bases remaining between them. CDR3 protein: CASSLGRGSRSYEQYF. Written as DNA, the CDR3 is TGTGCCAGCAGCTTGGGGCGCGGGTCTCGAAGCTACGAGCAGTACTTC.

This rearrangement joins TRBV6-5 to TRBJ1-1; 9 bases fit TRBD1. Germline trimming cut 5 bases from V and 4 bases from J; bases unmatched to any gene: 5. CDR3 length: 14 amino acids. Germline CDR1 MNHEY, CDR2 SVGAGI. The CDR3 nucleotides read TGTGCCAGCAGTCTGGGACAGGGCAGCACTGAAGCTTTCTTT. It yields the protein CASSLGQGSTEAFF.

The V gene is TRBV2, the J gene TRBJ2-1; possible D gene TRBD2, 5 bases. The germline V gene has CDR1 SNHLY and CDR2 FYNNEI. The CDR3 runs 14 residues. V shed 5 bases and J shed 7 bases, with 15 bases lying between them. Written as DNA, the CDR3 is TGTGCCAGCAGTCCTCCAGAGACTAAGAATGAGCAGTTCTTC. It encodes CASSPPETKNEQFF.

The rearrangement uses TRBV2 and TRBJ1-2, with 9 bases fitting TRBD1. CDR3 length: 14 amino acids. Germline-derived CDR1 and CDR2 are SNHLY and FYNNEI. Losses at the gene ends were 0 bases for V and 5 bases for J; bases not matched to a gene: 1. CDR3 DNA: TGTGCCAGCAGTGAAGCTGGGACAGGGTATGGCTACACCTTC. Translation: CASSEAGTGYGYTF.

As regards this clone: One end of the junction fails to match germline, which may point to a read error. V is TRBV6-5 and J is TRBJ2-7; D not certain. The CDR3 loop spans 14 amino acids. Per germline, CDR1 MNHEY and CDR2 SVGAGI. CDR3 coding DNA: TGTGCCAGCAGTTACAGTAATTCAGGCTACGGGCAGTACTTC. This translates into CASSYSNSGYGQYF.

The V and J genes are TRBV27 and TRBJ2-3, with TRBD2 identical over 14 bases. Germline trimming cut 3 bases from V and 1 base from J; bases unmatched to any gene: 6. This CDR3 is built from 18 residues. Germline V gene lookup returns CDR1 MNHEY and CDR2 SMNVEV (reference sequence). The CDR3 bases are TGTGCCAGCAGTTTTGAGACTAGCGGGAGGGCTGGCACAGATACGCAGTATTTT. Translating gives CASSFETSGRAGTDTQYF.

The chain links TRBV27 to TRBJ2-1, with 14 bases matching TRBD2. This CDR3 has 16 amino acids. The V gene end was trimmed by 2 bases and the J gene end by 8 bases; junction bases not matched to a gene: 5. Per the germline V gene, CDR1 is MNHEY and CDR2 is SMNVEV (reference sequence). The CDR3 protein is CASSLTGTSGSYEQFF. DNA of the CDR3: TGTGCCAGCAGTTTAACCGGGACTAGCGGGAGCTATGAGCAGTTCTTC.

The rearrangement joins TRBV19 to TRBJ1-4; a weak D match, TRBD1 (6 bases). The CDR3 is 14 residues long. Per the germline V gene, CDR1 is LNHDA and CDR2 is SQIVND (reference sequence). Trimming cost V 5 bases and J 2 bases, with 9 bases left between them. For the CDR3, the DNA is TGTGCCAGTAGTTACAGGGTGACTAATGAAAAACTGTTTTTT. Translated, it gives CASSYRVTNEKLFF. The full variable domain, completed using reference TRBV19 and TRBJ1-4, is DGGITQSPKYLFRKEGQNVTLSCEQNLNHDAMYWYRQDPGQGLRLIYYSQIVNDFQKGDIAEGYSVSREKKESFPLTVTSAQKNPTAFYLCASSYRVTNEKLFFGSGTQLSVL.

The V gene is TRBV6-4, the J gene TRBJ2-5; a weak D match, TRBD1 (6 bases). Trimming stripped 8 bases from V and 2 bases from J, with 15 bases between. The CDR3 covers 14 residues. Germline V CDR1 and CDR2: MRHNA, SNTAGT. The CDR3 nucleotides read TGTGCCAGCCGAGAGAGGCAGGGGCAAGAGACCCAGTACTTC. This sequence encodes CASRERQGQETQYF.

V gene TRBV4-2 combines with J gene TRBJ1-5; D gene unclear. This CDR3 comprises 12 residues. The V end lost 1 base, the J end lost 6 bases, and 4 bases lay between the germline ends. Germline-derived CDR1 and CDR2 are LGHNA and YNFKEQ. The CDR3 DNA reads as TGTGCCAGCAGCCAAGCAGGTCAGCCCCAGCATTTT. This gives the protein CASSQAGQPQHF.

The chain combines TRBV29-1 with TRBJ2-1; 11 bases align to TRBD2. Germline loops: CDR1 SQVTM, CDR2 ANQGSEA. The CDR3 loop spans 15 amino acids. The ends lost 3 bases at V and 1 base at J; junction bases unmatched: 2. CDR3 nucleotide sequence: TGCAGCGTTGATATAGCGGGAGGGTCCTACAATGAGCAGTTCTTC. It specifies CSVDIAGGSYNEQFF.